A selection of T cell receptor beta chains follows, all from one sample in a study of T-cell memory formation after mild COVID-19. TCRdb used MiXCR to reprocess the 5' RACE reads, holding one entry per CDR3 protein. The repertoire has roughly 400,000 distinct CDR3 sequences, more than 20% of them found once; the top ten carry roughly 8.9%. The sample consisted of PBMCs or a T cell subset sorted from them (not recorded which). All receptors derive from an adult woman who had mild COVID-19 (a few samples of this study predate the infection). Cell type and time point are not known. Both conserved end residues are part of each CDR3. D genes are given only for firm matches. For some rows the clone size is stated as once, few or many, or as a class when expanded; others skip it.

cdr3_aa cdr3_nt clone_size j_call d_call v_call
CASSDARGQGIPFF TGTGCCAGCAGTGATGCCCGAGGACAGGGTATACCTTTCTTT NA TRBJ1-1 TRBD1 TRBV2
CASTKGSIETQYF TGTGCCAGCACCAAGGGGTCAATAGAGACCCAGTACTTC few TRBJ2-5 NA TRBV7-8
CSARRRGQSYEQYF TGCAGTGCTAGAAGGCGGGGACAGTCCTACGAGCAGTACTTC NA TRBJ2-7 NA TRBV20-1
CASSLAGGPNEKLFF TGTGCCAGCAGCTTAGCAGGGGGCCCGAATGAAAAACTGTTTTTT NA TRBJ1-4 TRBD1 TRBV13
CATSDLQGQGSDTQYF TGTGCCACCAGTGATTTGCAAGGACAGGGGTCAGATACGCAGTATTTT NA TRBJ2-3 TRBD1 TRBV24-1
CASSLWRLAGSYNEQFF TGTGCCAGCAGCTTATGGCGGCTAGCGGGTTCATACAATGAGCAGTTCTTC NA TRBJ2-1 TRBD2 TRBV11-2
CSARDPGLAGVTGELFF TGCAGTGCTAGAGATCCCGGCCTAGCGGGAGTCACCGGGGAGCTGTTTTTT NA TRBJ2-2 TRBD2 TRBV20-1
CATSDARGAKNIQYF TGTGCCACCAGTGACGCGAGGGGAGCCAAAAACATTCAGTACTTC few TRBJ2-4 NA TRBV24-1
CAISESLGSGSFADTQYF TGTGCCATCAGTGAGTCTTTGGGGAGCGGGAGTTTTGCAGATACGCAGTATTTT NA TRBJ2-3 TRBD2 TRBV10-3
CASSLGGRADYGYTF TGTGCCAGCAGCTTAGGGGGCAGGGCCGACTATGGCTACACCTTC few TRBJ1-2 NA TRBV7-6
CASSQGTDMNTEAFF TGTGCCAGCAGCCAGGGGACTGACATGAACACTGAAGCTTTCTTT few TRBJ1-1 NA TRBV3-1
CSARASGRNEQFF TGCAGTGCTAGGGCTAGCGGGAGGAATGAGCAGTTCTTC once TRBJ2-1 TRBD2 TRBV20-1
CASSLRLAELSGANVLTF TGTGCCAGCAGCTTAAGACTAGCGGAACTCTCTGGGGCCAACGTCCTGACTTTC NA TRBJ2-6 TRBD2 TRBV7-6
CASSLAKAAGGGEQYF TGTGCCAGCAGCTTGGCGAAGGCGGCGGGAGGGGGTGAGCAGTACTTC NA TRBJ2-7 TRBD2 TRBV5-4
CSVEALGSYTF TGCAGCGTTGAAGCCTTGGGAAGCTACACCTTC NA TRBJ1-2 NA TRBV29-1
CASSELAGRNEQFF TGTGCCAGCAGTGAACTAGCGGGACGCAATGAGCAGTTCTTC NA TRBJ2-1 TRBD2 TRBV25-1
CASSQVAAETYEQYF TGTGCCAGCAGCCAAGTTGCAGCGGAAACCTACGAGCAGTACTTC NA TRBJ2-7 NA TRBV4-2
CASREAGHYEQYF TGCGCCAGCAGAGAAGCGGGGCACTACGAGCAGTACTTC NA TRBJ2-7 TRBD2 TRBV5-1
CASSQGPGSYGYTF TGTGCCAGCAGTCAAGGACCCGGTAGCTATGGCTACACCTTC NA TRBJ1-2 NA TRBV12-3/TRBV12-4
CASSLGPSQVPEQYF TGTGCCAGCAGCTTAGGACCCTCGCAGGTCCCCGAGCAGTACTTC NA TRBJ2-7 NA TRBV7-3
CASSLAAGGTDTQYF TGTGCCAGCAGCTTAGCGGCGGGAGGGACAGATACGCAGTATTTT many TRBJ2-3 TRBD2 TRBV7-2
CASSEAKGPPGEQYF TGTGCCAGCAGCGAAGCGAAGGGTCCTCCGGGCGAGCAGTACTTC NA TRBJ2-7 NA TRBV9
CASKGTGRTEAFF TGTGCCAGCAAAGGAACCGGGCGGACTGAAGCTTTCTTT NA TRBJ1-1 NA TRBV12-3/TRBV12-4
CASSFSLEGGRNEQFF TGTGCCAGCAGCTTCTCCCTCGAGGGGGGGCGGAATGAGCAGTTCTTC NA TRBJ2-1 NA TRBV7-3
CASSSYGTANTEAFF TGTGCCAGCAGCTCCTACGGGACAGCGAACACTGAAGCTTTCTTT NA TRBJ1-1 TRBD1 TRBV7-9
CASSPRQAPYEQYF TGTGCCAGCAGCCCCCGACAGGCACCCTACGAGCAGTACTTC NA TRBJ2-7 NA TRBV7-6
CASSFRPHSPLHF TGTGCCAGCAGTTTCAGGCCTCATTCACCCCTCCACTTT NA TRBJ1-6 NA TRBV12-3/TRBV12-4
CASSPKPGTGIYGYTF TGTGCCAGCAGTCCCAAACCCGGGACAGGCATATATGGCTACACCTTC NA TRBJ1-2 TRBD1 TRBV27
CASSLVTGRSYNEQFF TGTGCCAGCAGCTTAGTTACGGGAAGGTCTTACAATGAGCAGTTCTTC NA TRBJ2-1 NA TRBV7-9
CSAQPGQGATEAFF TGCAGTGCCCAGCCGGGACAGGGGGCCACTGAAGCTTTCTTT NA TRBJ1-1 TRBD1 TRBV20-1
CASSLLLGPGTTEAFF TGTGCCAGCAGCTTACTCCTAGGGCCGGGGACCACTGAAGCTTTCTTT NA TRBJ1-1 NA TRBV7-2
CASSPEYGNTIYF TGCGCCAGCAGCCCCGAATATGGAAACACCATATATTTT NA TRBJ1-3 NA TRBV4-1
CASSSSGAMLQFF TGTGCCAGCAGTTCGAGTGGGGCCATGCTGCAGTTCTTC NA TRBJ2-1 NA TRBV27
CASSFAIGGYTF TGTGCCAGCAGCTTCGCGATAGGGGGCTACACCTTC NA TRBJ1-2 NA TRBV7-9
CASSSRRGLAGRETQYF TGTGCCAGCAGCTCAAGGCGGGGACTAGCGGGGCGAGAGACCCAGTACTTC few TRBJ2-5 TRBD2 TRBV7-8
CATSRVTASNQPQHF TGTGCCACCAGCAGAGTAACAGCTAGCAATCAGCCCCAGCATTTT NA TRBJ1-5 NA TRBV15
CSAWTGWEDTQYF TGCAGTGCTTGGACAGGGTGGGAAGATACGCAGTATTTT NA TRBJ2-3 TRBD1 TRBV20-1
CASSQEGQGAEEQYF TGTGCCAGCAGCCAAGAGGGACAGGGGGCTGAGGAGCAGTACTTC many TRBJ2-7 TRBD1 TRBV4-2
CASRQHIGYTF TGTGCCAGCAGACAACACATTGGCTACACCTTC few TRBJ1-2 NA TRBV2
CASREQTGHGVGELFF TGCGCCAGCAGGGAACAAACAGGGCACGGGGTCGGGGAGCTGTTTTTT NA TRBJ2-2 NA TRBV4-3
CASSDRAIGRDTQYF TGTGCCAGTAGTGACAGGGCGATTGGGCGAGATACGCAGTATTTT NA TRBJ2-3 TRBD1 TRBV19
CSATTGGRGTGELFF TGCAGTGCGACCACAGGGGGGAGGGGAACCGGGGAGCTGTTTTTT few TRBJ2-2 NA TRBV20-1
CASQKLAGPSDTQYF TGTGCCAGCCAAAAACTAGCGGGACCTTCAGATACGCAGTATTTT NA TRBJ2-3 TRBD2 TRBV28
CASSLAGSPNNEQFF TGTGCCAGCAGCTTAGCCGGGAGCCCCAACAATGAGCAGTTCTTC few TRBJ2-1 NA TRBV11-3
CASTDDLGYHNEQFF TGTGCCAGCACCGATGACCTTGGGTACCACAATGAGCAGTTCTTC NA TRBJ2-1 NA TRBV7-2
CASSLISRGNTEAFF TGTGCCAGCAGCTTAATCTCCAGGGGGAACACTGAAGCTTTCTTT NA TRBJ1-1 NA TRBV7-2
CASRWGVTISTDTQYF TGTGCCAGCAGGTGGGGTGTTACCATCTCCACAGATACGCAGTATTTT few TRBJ2-3 NA TRBV2
CASSSGRSAQETQYF TGTGCCAGCAGCTCGGGGAGGAGCGCTCAAGAGACCCAGTACTTC few TRBJ2-5 NA TRBV7-2
CASTLGREHTGELFF TGTGCCAGCACTCTGGGGCGGGAGCACACCGGGGAGCTGTTTTTT NA TRBJ2-2 TRBD2 TRBV7-6
CASSQVRTTYEQYF TGTGCCAGCAGCCAAGTGAGGACGACCTACGAGCAGTACTTC few TRBJ2-7 NA TRBV3-1
CSSQLISYNEQFF TGCAGCTCCCAATTAATCTCCTACAATGAGCAGTTCTTC NA TRBJ2-1 NA TRBV29-1
CASRTGRWNTEAFF TGTGCCAGCAGGACGGGACGGTGGAACACTGAAGCTTTCTTT NA TRBJ1-1 NA TRBV12-3/TRBV12-4
CASSGGGRTDTQYF TGTGCCAGCAGCGGGGGGGGGCGCACAGATACGCAGTATTTT few TRBJ2-3 TRBD2 TRBV12-3/TRBV12-4